This passage covers 20 T cell receptor beta chains from one sample sequenced in a study of cytotoxic CD8 clonotypes in ibrutinib-treated CLL. Profiled with immunoSEQ multiplex PCR; TCRdb holds only in-frame clones, not every one. Of roughly 220,000 clones in the sample, 70% to 75% were seen once. The sequencing here drew on PBMCs, taken after 12 months of ibrutinib treatment. These receptors all stem from a human donor with chronic lymphocytic leukemia.

The chain recombines TRBV6-5 with TRBJ1-1; D not resolved. The V end lost 5 bases, the J end lost 5 bases, and 18 bases lay between the germline ends. The CDR3 contains 15 residues. Germline assignment: CDR1 MNHEY and CDR2 SVGAGI. CDR3 in amino acids: CASSPGRKEATEAFF. The CDR3 nucleotides are TGTGCCAGCAGTCCCGGGCGAAAAGAGGCGACTGAAGCTTTCTTT.

As DNA, the CDR3 is TGCAGCGTCAAACCAGGGGGCGCGGGAGAGCAGTACTTC. This translates into CSVKPGGAGEQYF. The chain is built from TRBV29-1 and TRBJ2-7, with 8 nucleotides matching TRBD1. V gave up 6 bases and J gave up 7 bases; unmatched junction bases: 11. The CDR3 has 13 residues. Looked up from germline, CDR1 is SQVTM and CDR2 is ANQGSEA.

The J gene is TRBJ1-2, the V gene TRBV18; D remains unclear. This CDR3 region has 14 residues. Looked up from germline, CDR1 is KGHSH and CDR2 is LQKENI. V was pared by 6 bases and J by 1 base, with 12 bases between. Here the CDR3 reads CASSRNGINYGYTF. CDR3 sequence (DNA): TGTGCCAGCTCCAGGAATGGAATTAACTATGGCTACACCTTC.

Details on this clone: The conserved phenylalanine or tryptophan normally closing the CDR3 is absent here, so this likely arose from a read error. V gene TRBV30 combines with J gene TRBJ2-4; D is unresolved. Germline V gives CDR1 GTSNPN, CDR2 SVGIG (reference sequence). Trimming removed 3 bases at V and 0 bases at J, with 3 bases between. CDR3 length: 12 residues. CDR3 in amino acids: CAWSGAKNIQYL. As DNA, the CDR3 is TGTGCCTGGAGCGGAGCCAAAAACATTCAGTACCTC.

The V and J genes are TRBV29-1 and TRBJ2-3; D unresolved. Trimming left V 6 bases short and J 6 bases short, with 16 bases between. Germline V CDR1 and CDR2: SQVTM, ANQGSEA. The CDR3 runs 13 residues. CDR3 amino acids: CSVFRTAMDTQYF. The DNA of the CDR3 is TGCAGCGTATTCCGGACCGCGATGGATACGCAGTATTTT.

The chain has TRBV6-6 and TRBJ2-3, with D hard to call. Germline loops: CDR1 MNHNY, CDR2 SVGAGI (reference sequence). The length of the CDR3 is 14 residues. Trimming stripped 3 bases from V and 6 bases from J, with 13 bases between. The CDR3 DNA sequence: TGTGCCAGCAGTTATCTGGGTTTTGGGGATACGCAGTATTTT. This translates into CASSYLGFGDTQYF.

The chain employs TRBV19 and TRBJ1-1; D is possibly TRBD1 (5 bases). Germline CDR1 is LNHDA and CDR2 is SQIVND (reference sequence). Trimming pared 0 bases from V and 3 bases from J, leaving 11 bases between. The CDR3 has 15 residues. The CDR3 here is CASSIEGWGDTEAFF. The CDR3 region has the DNA TGTGCCAGTAGTATAGAGGGGTGGGGCGACACTGAAGCTTTCTTT.

In this sample, this clone turned up a few times. The genes are TRBV6-5 and TRBJ1-1, with 7 positions matching TRBD1. V lost 6 bases to trimming and J lost 6 bases; unmatched junction nucleotides: 4. This CDR3 has 12 amino acids. The germline V gene encodes CDR1 MNHEY and CDR2 SVGAGI. The CDR3 DNA sequence: TGTGCCAGCAGAGAGGGGGCTGCTGAAGCTTTCTTT. Translation: CASREGAAEAFF.

This clone was observed a handful of times. This chain uses TRBV7-6 with TRBJ1-6; 8 bases fit TRBD1. This CDR3 is built from 17 residues. Unmatched junction bases numbered 13, after V lost 5 bases and J lost 7 bases. The germline CDR1 and CDR2 sequences are SGHVS and FNYEAQ. CDR3 amino acids: CASSPSSAGGLNSPLHF. The CDR3 DNA sequence: TGTGCCAGCAGCCCGTCCTCTGCAGGGGGCTTAAATTCACCCCTCCACTTT.

The genes are TRBV4-1 and TRBJ2-7; 13 positions match TRBD2. The CDR3 extends over 16 amino acids. After removal of 7 bases from V and 2 bases from J, the junction contained 8 bases not matched to a gene. The germline V gene encodes CDR1 MGHRA and CDR2 YSYEKL. In nucleotides, the CDR3 is TGCGCCAGCACCCGGGGGACTAGCGGGAACGCCTACGAGCAGTACTTC. It translates to CASTRGTSGNAYEQYF.

The chain joins TRBV19 to TRBJ2-7; 14 bases are shared with TRBD2. V lost 7 bases and J lost 6; bases outside the gene matches: 8. The germline CDR1 and CDR2 sequences are LNHDA and SQIVND (reference sequence). There are 15 residues in the CDR3. In nucleotides, the CDR3 is TGTGCCAGTACCACCGGGACTAGCGGGAGTCTCGAGCAGTACTTC. It codes for CASTTGTSGSLEQYF.

DNA for the CDR3: TGTGCCAGCAGCATGGGGAGCGCTAGCGGGAGAACCTACAATGAGCAGTTCTTC. Its protein is CASSMGSASGRTYNEQFF. The chain carries TRBV5-4 and TRBJ2-1; TRBD2 matches at 10 bases. This CDR3 is built from 18 residues. Trimming took 4 bases from V and 2 from J; bases not matched to a gene: 12. CDR1 SGHNT and CDR2 YYREEE come from the germline V gene (reference sequence).

The chain is built from TRBV30 and TRBJ2-1; unclear D gene. Per germline, CDR1 GTSNPN and CDR2 SVGIG (reference sequence). The CDR3 runs 15 residues. The ends were cut back, 0 bases at V and 7 bases at J, with 16 bases in the middle. The CDR3 nucleotides read TGTGCCTGGAGTGTCGGCCCTAACAACTTTAATGAGCAGTTCTTC. This gives the protein CAWSVGPNNFNEQFF. Together with reference TRBV30 and TRBJ2-1, the CDR3 gives the full variable domain: SQTIHQWPATLVQPVGSPLSLECTVEGTSNPNLYWYRQAAGRGLQLLFYSVGIGQISSEVPQNLSASRPQDRQFILSSKKLLLSDSGFYLCAWSVGPNNFNEQFFGPGTRLTVL.

This clone was observed once. As DNA, the CDR3 is TGTGCCAGCAGTTTAAGAGTAGGGTTACAAGTTGAGCAGTTCTTC. Amino acids: CASSLRVGLQVEQFF. The V and J genes are TRBV27 and TRBJ2-1, with unresolved D. The CDR3 has 15 amino acids. V shed 2 bases and J shed 9 bases, with 17 bases lying between them. From germline, CDR1 is MNHEY and CDR2 SMNVEV (reference sequence).

A word on this clone: This sample includes further DNA sequences coding for the same CDR3. The chain employs TRBV5-1 and TRBJ1-1; D uncertain. This CDR3 has 12 amino acids. Germline assignment: CDR1 SGHRS and CDR2 YFSETQ. V gave up 0 bases and J gave up 3 bases, with 3 bases separating them. The chain's CDR3 is CASSLEDTEAFF. CDR3 nucleotides: TGCGCCAGCAGCTTGGAAGACACTGAAGCTTTCTTT.

The V gene is TRBV9, the J gene TRBJ2-1; 9 nucleotides agree with TRBD2. The length of the CDR3 is 16 residues. V trimming: 0 bases; J trimming: 2 bases; junction bases outside the gene matches: 3. Germline lookup yields CDR1 SGDLS and CDR2 YYNGEE. CDR3 in amino acids: CASSVGGGAAYNEQFF. The CDR3 nucleotides read TGTGCCAGCAGCGTAGGCGGGGGGGCTGCCTACAATGAGCAGTTCTTC.

The J gene is TRBJ2-2, the V gene TRBV7-9; 9 positions match TRBD1. Looked up from germline, CDR1 is SEHNR and CDR2 is FQNEAQ (reference sequence). The CDR3 length is 16 residues. The V segment lost 4 bases and the J segment 6 bases; nucleotides outside the gene matches: 9. The CDR3: CASSSPRDRASGELFF. For the CDR3, the DNA is TGTGCCAGCAGCTCCCCCCGGGACAGGGCTTCCGGGGAGCTGTTTTTT.

The rearrangement links TRBV5-6 to TRBJ1-1; no clear D. Germline values: CDR1 SGHDT, CDR2 YYEEEE. V lost 4 bases and J 6 bases, leaving 16 bases between the germline ends. This CDR3 contains 14 residues. The DNA of the CDR3 is TGTGCCAGCAGCGCCCGGACGGCCGTAGCTGAAGCTTTCTTT. Encoded protein: CASSARTAVAEAFF.

The rearrangement joins TRBV6-1 to TRBJ2-7, with 7 bases identical to TRBD1. The CDR3 length is 20 residues. The germline gives CDR1 MNHNS, CDR2 SASEGT. The junction had 20 bases not matched to a gene; V was cut back by 1 base and J by 2 bases. CDR3 loop: CASSEVSQISPTGYPYEQYF. The CDR3 bases are TGTGCCAGCAGTGAAGTCTCTCAGATTTCGCCGACAGGGTACCCCTACGAGCAGTACTTC.

The chain is built from TRBV7-2 and TRBJ1-5; TRBD1 agrees at 8 bases. CDR3 size: 16 residues. Trimming at V came to 3 bases and at J to 0 bases, leaving 4 bases not matched to a gene. The germline V gene has CDR1 SGHTA and CDR2 FQGNSA. Here the CDR3 reads CASSFWGQASNQPQHF. DNA of the CDR3: TGTGCCAGCAGCTTTTGGGGACAGGCTAGCAATCAGCCCCAGCATTTT. The whole variable domain, remainder taken from reference TRBV7-2 and TRBJ1-5, is GAGVSQSPSNKVTEKGKDVELRCDPISGHTALYWYRQSLGQGLEFLIYFQGNSAPDKSGLPSDRFSAERTGGSVSTLTIQRTQQEDSAVYLCASSFWGQASNQPQHFGDGTRLSIL.